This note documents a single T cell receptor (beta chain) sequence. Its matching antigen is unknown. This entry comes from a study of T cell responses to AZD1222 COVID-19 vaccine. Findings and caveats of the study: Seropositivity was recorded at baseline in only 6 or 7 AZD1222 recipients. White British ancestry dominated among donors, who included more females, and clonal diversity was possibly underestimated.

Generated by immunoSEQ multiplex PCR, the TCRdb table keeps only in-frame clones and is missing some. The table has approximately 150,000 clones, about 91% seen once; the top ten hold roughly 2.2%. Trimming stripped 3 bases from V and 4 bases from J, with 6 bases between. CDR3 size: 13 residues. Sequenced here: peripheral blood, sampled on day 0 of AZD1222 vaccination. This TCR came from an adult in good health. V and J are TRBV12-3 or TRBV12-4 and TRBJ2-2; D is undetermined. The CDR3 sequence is CASSFSGTGELFF. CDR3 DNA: TGTGCCAGCAGTTTCTCGGGCACCGGGGAGCTGTTTTTT.